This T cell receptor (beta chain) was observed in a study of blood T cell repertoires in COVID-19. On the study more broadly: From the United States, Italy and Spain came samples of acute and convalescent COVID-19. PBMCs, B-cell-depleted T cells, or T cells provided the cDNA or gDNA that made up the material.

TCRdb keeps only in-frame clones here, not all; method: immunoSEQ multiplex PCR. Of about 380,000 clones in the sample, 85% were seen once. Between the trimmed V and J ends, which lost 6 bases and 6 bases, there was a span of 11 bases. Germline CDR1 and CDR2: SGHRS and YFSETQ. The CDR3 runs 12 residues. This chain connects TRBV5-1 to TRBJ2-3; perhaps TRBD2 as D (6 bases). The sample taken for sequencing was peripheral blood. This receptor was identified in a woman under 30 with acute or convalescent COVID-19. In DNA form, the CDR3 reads TGCGCCAGCATTCTAGCGTTGGATACGCAGTATTTT. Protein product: CASILALDTQYF.